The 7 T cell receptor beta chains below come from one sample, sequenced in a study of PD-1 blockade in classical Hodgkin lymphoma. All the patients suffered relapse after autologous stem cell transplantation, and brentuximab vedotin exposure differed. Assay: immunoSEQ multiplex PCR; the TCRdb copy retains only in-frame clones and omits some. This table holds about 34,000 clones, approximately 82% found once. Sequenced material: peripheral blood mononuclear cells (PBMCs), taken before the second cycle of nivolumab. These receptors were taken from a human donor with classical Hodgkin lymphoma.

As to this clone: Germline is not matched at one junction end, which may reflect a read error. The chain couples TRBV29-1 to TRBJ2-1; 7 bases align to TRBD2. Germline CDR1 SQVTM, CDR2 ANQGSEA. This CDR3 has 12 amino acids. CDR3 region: CSVGGPYSEQFF. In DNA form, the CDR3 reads TGCAGCGTGGGAGGGCCTTACAGTGAGCAGTTCTTC.

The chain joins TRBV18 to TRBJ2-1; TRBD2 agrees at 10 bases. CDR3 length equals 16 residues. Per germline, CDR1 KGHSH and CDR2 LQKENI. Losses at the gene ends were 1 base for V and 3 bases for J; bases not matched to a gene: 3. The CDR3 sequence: CASSPLAGGGYNEQFF. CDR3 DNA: TGTGCCAGCTCACCACTAGCGGGGGGCGGCTACAATGAGCAGTTCTTC.

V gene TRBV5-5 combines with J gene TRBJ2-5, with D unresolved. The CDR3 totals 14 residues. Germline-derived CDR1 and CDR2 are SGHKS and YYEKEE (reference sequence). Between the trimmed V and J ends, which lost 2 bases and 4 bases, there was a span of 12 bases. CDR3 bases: TGTGCCAGCAGCTTTCGGCCCCGGAGAGAGACCCAGTACTTC. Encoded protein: CASSFRPRRETQYF.

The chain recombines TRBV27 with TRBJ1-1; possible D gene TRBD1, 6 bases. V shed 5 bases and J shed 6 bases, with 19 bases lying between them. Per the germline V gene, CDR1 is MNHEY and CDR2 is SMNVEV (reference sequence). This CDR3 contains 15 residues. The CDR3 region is CASSPRPRGLPEAFF. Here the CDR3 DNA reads TGTGCCAGCAGTCCCAGGCCGCGGGGGCTTCCTGAAGCTTTCTTT.

The chain's CDR3 is CASSSGTGEAKNIQYF. In DNA form, the CDR3 reads TGTGCCAGTAGTTCCGGGACAGGGGAAGCCAAAAACATTCAGTACTTC. The rearrangement uses TRBV19 and TRBJ2-4; 10 bases are a match to TRBD1. V dropped 5 bases and J dropped 0; count of bases not matched to a gene: 4. This CDR3 comprises 16 residues. CDR1 LNHDA and CDR2 SQIVND come from the germline V gene (reference sequence).

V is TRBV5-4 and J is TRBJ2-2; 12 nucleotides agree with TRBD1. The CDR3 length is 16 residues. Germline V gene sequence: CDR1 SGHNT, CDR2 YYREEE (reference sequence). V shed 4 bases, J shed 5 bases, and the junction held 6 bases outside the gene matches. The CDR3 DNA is TGTGCCAGCAGCCGGGACAGGGGGCGGCATACCGGGGAGCTGTTTTTT. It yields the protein CASSRDRGRHTGELFF.

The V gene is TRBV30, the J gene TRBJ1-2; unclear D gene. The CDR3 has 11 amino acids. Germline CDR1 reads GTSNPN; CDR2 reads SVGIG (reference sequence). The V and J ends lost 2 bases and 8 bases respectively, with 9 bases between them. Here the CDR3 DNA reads TGTGCCTGGAGTCGGCAGGAGGGCTACACCTTC. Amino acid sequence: CAWSRQEGYTF.